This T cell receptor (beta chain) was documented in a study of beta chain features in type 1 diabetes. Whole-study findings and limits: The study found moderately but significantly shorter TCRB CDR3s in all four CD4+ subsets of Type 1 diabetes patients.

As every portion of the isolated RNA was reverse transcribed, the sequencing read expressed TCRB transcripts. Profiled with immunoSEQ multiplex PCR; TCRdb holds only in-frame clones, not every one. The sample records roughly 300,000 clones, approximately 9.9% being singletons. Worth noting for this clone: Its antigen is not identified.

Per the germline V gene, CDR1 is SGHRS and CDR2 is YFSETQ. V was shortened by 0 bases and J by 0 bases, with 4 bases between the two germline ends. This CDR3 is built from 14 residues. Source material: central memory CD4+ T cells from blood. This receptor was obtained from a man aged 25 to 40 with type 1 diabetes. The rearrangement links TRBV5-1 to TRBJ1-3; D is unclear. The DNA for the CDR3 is TGCGCCAGCAGCTTGGGAGTCTCTGGAAACACCATATATTTT. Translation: CASSLGVSGNTIYF.